A single T cell receptor (beta chain) is shown here with its context. Ten or more counts support this clonotype. Its specific antigen is unknown. Base quality data are lacking; no much larger clone is found one base away. The source of the sample is a study of identical twins (dated by TCRdb to about 2016). Some background on the complete study: TCR alpha and beta repertoires from monozygotic twins, unrelated adults of various ages and cord blood were deep-sequenced to test whether fetal clonotypes persist. To rule out contamination, the twin experiments were replicated at different times with different library preparation protocols. Here is what the overall study found, with its caveats: Compared with coincidental sharing between unrelated individuals, out-of-frame TCR alpha sequences shared between twins showed an excess of sequences with low generation probability. A weaker excess of twin sharing was found in beta out-of-frame sequences because the signal-to-noise ratio was lowered by fewer shared sequences. Zero-insertion analyses could be partly confounded by invariant T cells such as MAIT and iNKT, though diverse VJ usage argued against such confounding for most clonotypes. Because the same donors could not be followed over many years, the conclusions relied on cross-sectional statistical analysis. Fewer insertions were carried by abundant cord blood beta clonotypes, a similar but weaker trend appeared in young adult naive repertoires, and no such trend appeared in memory repertoires. Recombination models systematically underestimated out-of-frame TCR alpha sharing in monozygotic twins but agreed with sharing between unrelated individuals.

The library was obtained by 5' RACE. The data were produced on an Illumina HiSeq 2000. A universal primer binding site was introduced by template switching, and a unique molecular identifier was present in the final cDNA, enabling accurate counting of TCR cDNA molecules. Specific primers in the conserved constant-segment region were used to synthesize first-strand cDNA for the TCR alpha and beta chains. To control for contamination, each cDNA library was double barcoded with a SMART-Mk sample barcode plus Illumina barcodes. TruSeq adapter sequences, together with Illumina sample barcodes, were added in two successive PCR steps. TCR alpha and beta cDNA libraries were sequenced on the Illumina HiSeq platform with custom primers. The original pipeline was this. Unique molecular identifiers were extracted from raw reads with MiGEC, and CDR3 positions were determined with MiXCR. Recombination models were inferred per individual with the repgenHMM and IGoR tools using an EM algorithm. Shared clonotype analysis was performed with the tcR package in R, normalizing sharing by the product of cloneset sizes. Out-of-frame nonproductive sequences were analyzed to study raw recombination free of thymic and clonal selection effects. TCRdb reran the public reads through fastp at Q25 and MiXCR, keeping productive beta chains. Identical CDR3 proteins give one entry, which carries the most common genes and DNA. The V and J calls reflect TCRdb's pipeline rather than the authors' work. This sample is represented by about 240,000 distinct CDR3 sequences; 8% to 11% of them were singletons. The ten largest clones add up to approximately 9.1% of the sample.

The germline V gene gives CDR1 as SGHTA and CDR2 as FQGNSA. From its cysteine to its phenylalanine, the CDR3 spans 15 amino acids. Of all the DNA, just the CDR3 is kept, 45 bases in frame from base 1. V was cut back by 5 bases and J by 3 bases, leaving a gap of 14 bases between them. Only healthy Caucasian donors were included. Using Miltenyi CD45RO+ enrichment and human naive T-cell isolation kits, memory (CD45RO+) and naive T cells were isolated from PBMC. The chain is assembled from TRBV7-2 and TRBJ2-1, with TRBD2 tentatively as D gene (6 bases match). This TCR derives from a man between 45 and 60 years old in good health. The sequencing sample was made of memory T cells sorted from blood. The intended sense of this specimen's cell subset or site label: CD45RO+ enriched T cells. The DNA sequence reads TGTGCCAGCAGCCCAATCGGCGGGAACTACAATGAGCAGTTCTTC. It translates as CASSPIGGNYNEQFF.